The 13 T cell receptor beta chains below were found in one sample sequenced in a study of regulatory T cells in long-lasting Graves disease. Noted time point: persistent/refractory GD, antithyroid drugs over 5 years with positive TRAb. After RNA was extracted from PBMCs, the TCR library was made from it. HTBI primers from iRepertoire and Arm-PCR of CDR3 regions yielded the TCR beta libraries. TCRdb re-called the multiplex PCR reads through MiXCR, storing one row per CDR3 protein. Among about 660,000 distinct CDR3 sequences listed, approximately 31% were seen once. Source: peripheral blood mononuclear cells (PBMCs), taken when the disease was refractory, from a patient treated with antithyroid drugs. Receptor source: a female donor with Graves disease.

This clonotype was counted between two and nine times. The chain combines TRBV11-2 with TRBJ2-2, with no clear D. This CDR3 is built from 11 residues. Trimming removed 7 bases at V and 6 bases at J, with 6 bases between. The germline V gene encodes CDR1 SGHAT and CDR2 FQNNGV. DNA for the CDR3: TGTGCCAGCATCAAAGCCGGGGAGCTGTTTTTT. Translation: CASIKAGELFF.

This sequence joins TRBV7-9 and TRBJ1-2; D gene ambiguous. Trimming took off 5 bases at V and 4 bases at J, with 14 bases between the two ends. The CDR3 loop spans 14 amino acids. In germline, CDR1 is SEHNR, CDR2 FQNEAQ (reference sequence). The CDR3 nucleotides are TGTGCCAGCAGCCCCGACGGCATTAGCTATGGCTACACCTTC. This sequence encodes CASSPDGISYGYTF.

This clonotype showed up just a few times. The chain couples TRBV6-1 to TRBJ2-7, with TRBD1 matching over 8 bases. CDR3 length: 13 amino acids. The J segment lost 4 bases and the V segment lost 4 bases, leaving 3 bases of the junction unmatched. CDR1 MNHNS and CDR2 SASEGT come from the germline V gene. Written as DNA, the CDR3 is TGTGCCAGCAGTGCGGACAGGGAGTACGAGCAGTACTTC. This translates into CASSADREYEQYF.

This clonotype was recorded a few times. The V gene is TRBV27, the J gene TRBJ2-6; TRBD1 is a possible D gene (6 bases). CDR3 length equals 15 residues. V shed 5 bases and J shed 1 base, with 9 bases lying between them. CDR1 and CDR2 from the germline V gene are MNHEY and SMNVEV (reference sequence). The CDR3 loop is CASSQQGSGANVLTF. DNA for the CDR3: TGTGCCAGCAGTCAACAGGGATCTGGGGCCAACGTCCTGACTTTC.

This clonotype has a handful of counts. The CDR3 region has the DNA TGCAGTGCTAGAGGGGAAAGGGGTGGGATTGGTCAGCCCCAGCATTTT. Protein: CSARGERGGIGQPQHF. The gene calls are TRBV20-1 and TRBJ1-5; a weak D match, TRBD1 (5 bases). CDR1 and CDR2 from the germline V gene are DFQATT and SNEGSKA (reference sequence). CDR3 length equals 16 residues. Trimming left V 1 base short and J 6 bases short, with 19 bases between.

This sequence joins TRBV10-2 and TRBJ2-7; D is ambiguous. Trimming pared 4 bases from V and 0 bases from J, leaving 10 bases between. The CDR3 has 14 residues. Germline V CDR1 and CDR2: WSHSY, SAAADI. CDR3 nucleotide sequence: TGCGCCAGCAGTGGAAAAATAAGCTCCTACGAGCAGTACTTC. It encodes CASSGKISSYEQYF.

The chain recombines TRBV4-1 with TRBJ2-1, with 7 bases fitting TRBD2. Germline CDR1 and CDR2: MGHRA and YSYEKL. The ends lost 3 bases at V and 10 bases at J; junction bases unmatched: 9. The CDR3 totals 14 residues. The CDR3 protein is CASSQSLMGGEQFF. CDR3 DNA sequence: TGCGCCAGCAGCCAGAGCCTCATGGGGGGGGAGCAGTTCTTC.

This clonotype was counted only a few times. The V gene is TRBV29-1, the J gene TRBJ2-4, with D tentatively TRBD1 or TRBD2 (5 bases each). Germline V CDR1 and CDR2: SQVTM, ANQGSEA. V lost 4 bases and J lost 0, with 10 bases in between. This CDR3 spans 14 amino acids. In DNA, the CDR3 is TGCAGCGTTGTCTCCGGGACAGCCAAAAACATTCAGTACTTC. It specifies CSVVSGTAKNIQYF. Variable domain in full (rest from reference TRBV29-1 and TRBJ2-4): SAVISQKPSRDICQRGTSLTIQCQVDSQVTMMFWYRQQPGQSLTLIATANQGSEATYESGFVIDKFPISRPNLTFSTLTVSNMSPEDSSIYLCSVVSGTAKNIQYFGAGTRLSVL.

The genes are TRBV9 and TRBJ1-1; tentative D call: TRBD1 (6 bases). CDR3 size: 15 residues. Germline assignment: CDR1 SGDLS and CDR2 YYNGEE. Trimming took off 0 bases at V and 3 bases at J, with 12 bases between the two ends. DNA of the CDR3: TGTGCCAGCAGCGTAGGGACAGCCCCGGACACTGAAGCTTTCTTT. Its protein is CASSVGTAPDTEAFF.

V and J are TRBV5-5 and TRBJ1-1; possibly TRBD1 for D (6 bases). Trimming stripped 4 bases from V and 5 bases from J, with 15 bases between. Germline V gene sequence: CDR1 SGHKS, CDR2 YYEKEE (reference sequence). The CDR3 contains 14 residues. The CDR3 bases are TGTGCCAGCAGCCCAGACCAGGGGTGGACTGAAGCTTTCTTT. Its protein product is CASSPDQGWTEAFF.

This clonotype has at least ten counts. CDR3 amino acids: CASSSTAYQETQYF. The CDR3 nucleotides read TGTGCCAGCAGCTCGACAGCATACCAAGAGACCCAGTACTTC. The chain joins TRBV7-9 to TRBJ2-5; D possibly corresponds to TRBD1 (5 bases). V dropped 4 bases and J dropped 0 bases, with 9 bases sitting between them. The germline gives CDR1 SEHNR, CDR2 FQNEAQ (reference sequence). The CDR3 sequence is 14 residues long.

This clonotype was recorded at least ten times. The chain recombines TRBV28 with TRBJ1-4, with D perhaps TRBD1 (5 bases). Trimming shortened V by 6 bases and J by 6 bases, and 17 bases separated the two germline ends. CDR1 MDHEN and CDR2 SYDVKM come from the germline V gene. The CDR3 consists of 15 residues. The CDR3 here is CASSQGPGRHEKLFF. The CDR3 bases are TGTGCCAGCAGCCAAGGACCGGGACGACATGAAAAACTGTTTTTT.

This rearrangement joins TRBV12-3 or TRBV12-4 to TRBJ1-2, with TRBD1 as a possible D gene (6 bases). V shed 5 bases and J shed 7 bases, with 14 bases lying between them. The CDR3 consists of 13 residues. The CDR3 region has the DNA TGTGCCAGCAGTCAGAGGGGGAGGGTTGGCTACACCTTC. This encodes CASSQRGRVGYTF.